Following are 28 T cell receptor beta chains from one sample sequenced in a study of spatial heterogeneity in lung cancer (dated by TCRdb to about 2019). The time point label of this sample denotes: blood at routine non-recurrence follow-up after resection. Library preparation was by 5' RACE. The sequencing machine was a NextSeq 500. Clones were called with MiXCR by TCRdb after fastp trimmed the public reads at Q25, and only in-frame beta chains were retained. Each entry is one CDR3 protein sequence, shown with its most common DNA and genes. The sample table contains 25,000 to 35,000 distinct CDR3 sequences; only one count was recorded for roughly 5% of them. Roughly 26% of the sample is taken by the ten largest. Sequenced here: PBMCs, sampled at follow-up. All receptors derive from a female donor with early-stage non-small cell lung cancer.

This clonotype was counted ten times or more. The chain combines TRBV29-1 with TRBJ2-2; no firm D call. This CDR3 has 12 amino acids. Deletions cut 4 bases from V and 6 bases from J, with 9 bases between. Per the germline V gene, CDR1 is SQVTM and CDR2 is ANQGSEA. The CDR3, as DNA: TGCAGCGTTGGCAAGGGTGCCGGGGAGCTGTTTTTT. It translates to CSVGKGAGELFF.

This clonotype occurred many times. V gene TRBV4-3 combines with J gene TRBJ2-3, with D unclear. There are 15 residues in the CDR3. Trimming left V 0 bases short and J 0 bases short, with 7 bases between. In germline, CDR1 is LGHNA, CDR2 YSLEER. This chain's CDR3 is CASSQDVGSTDTQYF. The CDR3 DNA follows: TGCGCCAGCAGCCAAGATGTCGGCAGCACAGATACGCAGTATTTT.

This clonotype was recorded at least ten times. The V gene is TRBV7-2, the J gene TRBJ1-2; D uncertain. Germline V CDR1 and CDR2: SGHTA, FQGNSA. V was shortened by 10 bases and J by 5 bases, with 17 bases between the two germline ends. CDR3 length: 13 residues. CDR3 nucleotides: TGTGCCACAGCCCAAGTCCCCGGGTATGGCTACACCTTC. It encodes CATAQVPGYGYTF. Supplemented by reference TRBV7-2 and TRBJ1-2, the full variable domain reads GAGVSQSPSNKVTEKGKDVELRCDPISGHTALYWYRQSLGQGLEFLIYFQGNSAPDKSGLPSDRFSAERTGGSVSTLTIQRTQQEDSAVYLCATAQVPGYGYTFGSGTRLTVV.

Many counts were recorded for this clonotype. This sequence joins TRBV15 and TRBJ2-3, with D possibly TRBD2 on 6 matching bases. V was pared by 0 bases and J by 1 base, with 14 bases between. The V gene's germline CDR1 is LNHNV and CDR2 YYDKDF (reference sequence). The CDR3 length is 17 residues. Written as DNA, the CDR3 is TGTGCCACCAGCAGAGATTTTACCGGGGGACGCACAGATACGCAGTATTTT. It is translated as CATSRDFTGGRTDTQYF.

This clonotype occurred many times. The CDR3 DNA reads as TGTGCCAGCAGATCCGGGACAGGCCTTGGAGGCTACGAGCAGTACTTC. Amino acids: CASRSGTGLGGYEQYF. This chain uses TRBV2 with TRBJ2-7; 8 bases match TRBD1. The CDR3 contains 16 residues. V gave up 6 bases and J gave up 3 bases; unmatched junction bases: 13. The V gene's germline CDR1 is SNHLY and CDR2 FYNNEI.

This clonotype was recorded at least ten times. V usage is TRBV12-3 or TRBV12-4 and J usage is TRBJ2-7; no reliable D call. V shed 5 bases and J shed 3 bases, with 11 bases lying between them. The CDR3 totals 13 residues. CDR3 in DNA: TGTGCCAGCAGTATAGGACCCCGCTACGAGCAGTACTTC. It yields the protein CASSIGPRYEQYF.

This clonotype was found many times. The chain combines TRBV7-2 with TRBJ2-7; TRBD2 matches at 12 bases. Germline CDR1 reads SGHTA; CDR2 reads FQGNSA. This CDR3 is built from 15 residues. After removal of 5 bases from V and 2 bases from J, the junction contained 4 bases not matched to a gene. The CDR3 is CASSEGLAGTYEQYF. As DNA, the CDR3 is TGTGCCAGCAGCGAAGGACTAGCGGGGACCTACGAGCAGTACTTC.

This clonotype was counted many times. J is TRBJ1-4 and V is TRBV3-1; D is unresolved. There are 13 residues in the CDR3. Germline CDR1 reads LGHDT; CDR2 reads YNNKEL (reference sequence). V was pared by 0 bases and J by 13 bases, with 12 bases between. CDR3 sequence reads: CASSQDPGRGLFF. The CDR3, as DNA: TGTGCCAGCAGCCAAGACCCCGGGAGAGGACTGTTTTTT.

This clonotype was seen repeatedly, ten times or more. CDR3 coding DNA: TGTGCCAGCAGGGGACAGGGGGACCAGCCCCAGCATTTT. Protein: CASRGQGDQPQHF. The V call is TRBV12-3 or TRBV12-4, the J call TRBJ1-5, with TRBD1 identical over 11 bases. CDR3 length equals 13 residues. V was clipped by 6 bases and J by 7 bases; unmatched bases: 2.

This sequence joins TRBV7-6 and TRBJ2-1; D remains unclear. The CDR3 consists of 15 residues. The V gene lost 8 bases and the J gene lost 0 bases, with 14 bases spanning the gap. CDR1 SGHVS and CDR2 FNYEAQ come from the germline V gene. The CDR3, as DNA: TGTGCCAGCGGCTCCTCTCGGGTCTCCTACAATGAGCAGTTCTTC. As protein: CASGSSRVSYNEQFF.

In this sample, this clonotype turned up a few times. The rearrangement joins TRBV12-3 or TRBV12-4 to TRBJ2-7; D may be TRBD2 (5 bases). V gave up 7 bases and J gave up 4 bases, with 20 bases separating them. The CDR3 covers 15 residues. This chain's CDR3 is CASTLRGSINYEQYF. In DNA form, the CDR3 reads TGTGCCAGCACCCTTCGAGGGAGTATAAATTACGAGCAGTACTTC.

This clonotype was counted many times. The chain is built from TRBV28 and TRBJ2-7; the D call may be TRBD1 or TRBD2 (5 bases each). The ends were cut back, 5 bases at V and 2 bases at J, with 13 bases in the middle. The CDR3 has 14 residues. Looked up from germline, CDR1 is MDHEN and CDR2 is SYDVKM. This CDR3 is CASSPGTVAYEQYF. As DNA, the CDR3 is TGTGCCAGCAGTCCCGGGACGGTAGCCTACGAGCAGTACTTC.

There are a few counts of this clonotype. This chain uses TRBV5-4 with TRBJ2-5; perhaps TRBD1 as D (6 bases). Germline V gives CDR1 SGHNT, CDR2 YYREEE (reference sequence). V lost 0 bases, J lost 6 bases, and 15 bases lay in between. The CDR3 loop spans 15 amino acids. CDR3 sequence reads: CASSLEQGNIQTQYF. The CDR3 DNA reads TGTGCCAGCAGCTTGGAGCAGGGGAACATCCAGACCCAGTACTTC.

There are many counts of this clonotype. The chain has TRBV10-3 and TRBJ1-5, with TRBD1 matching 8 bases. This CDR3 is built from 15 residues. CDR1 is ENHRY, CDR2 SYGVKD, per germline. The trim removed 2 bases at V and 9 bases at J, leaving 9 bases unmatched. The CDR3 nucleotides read TGTGCCATCAGTGAGCTAGGACAGGGCGGGGGGCCCCAGCATTTT. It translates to CAISELGQGGGPQHF.

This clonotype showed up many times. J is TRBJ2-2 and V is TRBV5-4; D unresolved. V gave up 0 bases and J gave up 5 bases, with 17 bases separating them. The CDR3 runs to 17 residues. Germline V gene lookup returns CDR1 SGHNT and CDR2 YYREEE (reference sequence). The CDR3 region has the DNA TGTGCCAGCAGCTTGGATATAACGGCAGTTAAAACCGGGGAGCTGTTTTTT. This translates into CASSLDITAVKTGELFF.

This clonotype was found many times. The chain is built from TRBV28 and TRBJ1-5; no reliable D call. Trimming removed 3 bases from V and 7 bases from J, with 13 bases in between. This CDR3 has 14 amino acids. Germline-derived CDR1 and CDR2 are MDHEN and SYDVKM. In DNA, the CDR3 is TGTGCCAGCAGTTTCGGTGGGCCGGGCCAGCCCCAGCATTTT. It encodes CASSFGGPGQPQHF.

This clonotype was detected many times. In DNA, the CDR3 is TGCGCCAGCAGGAGACTAGCGGGCGCCTACGAGCAGTACTTC. Its translation: CASRRLAGAYEQYF. The chain employs TRBV5-1 and TRBJ2-7, with 10 bases fitting TRBD2. The CDR3 sequence is 14 residues long. V trimming: 5 bases; J trimming: 2 bases; junction bases outside the gene matches: 4. CDR1 is SGHRS and CDR2 is YFSETQ in the germline V gene.

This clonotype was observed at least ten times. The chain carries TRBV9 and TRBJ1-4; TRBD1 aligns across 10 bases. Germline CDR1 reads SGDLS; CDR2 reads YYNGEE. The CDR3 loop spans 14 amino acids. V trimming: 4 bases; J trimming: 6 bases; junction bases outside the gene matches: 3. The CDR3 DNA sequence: TGTGCCAGCAGCCCGGACAGGGGGTATGAAAAACTGTTTTTT. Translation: CASSPDRGYEKLFF.

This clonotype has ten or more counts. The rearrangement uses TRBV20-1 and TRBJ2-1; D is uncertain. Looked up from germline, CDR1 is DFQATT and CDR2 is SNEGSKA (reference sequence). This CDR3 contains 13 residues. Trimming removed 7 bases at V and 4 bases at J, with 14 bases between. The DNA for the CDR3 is TGCAGTGTCGAGACTGGGTCTTACAATGAGCAGTTCTTC. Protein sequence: CSVETGSYNEQFF.

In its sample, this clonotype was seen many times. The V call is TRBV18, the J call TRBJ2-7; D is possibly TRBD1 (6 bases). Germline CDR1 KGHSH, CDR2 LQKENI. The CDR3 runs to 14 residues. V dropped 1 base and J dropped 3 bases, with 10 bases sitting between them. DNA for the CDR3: TGTGCCAGCTCACCACACAGGGAAAACTACGAGCAGTACTTC. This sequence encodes CASSPHRENYEQYF. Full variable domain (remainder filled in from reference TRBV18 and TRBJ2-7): NAGVMQNPRHLVRRRGQEARLRCSPMKGHSHVYWYRQLPEEGLKFMVYLQKENIIDESGMPKERFSAEFPKEGPSILRIQQVVRGDSAAYFCASSPHRENYEQYFGPGTRLTVT.

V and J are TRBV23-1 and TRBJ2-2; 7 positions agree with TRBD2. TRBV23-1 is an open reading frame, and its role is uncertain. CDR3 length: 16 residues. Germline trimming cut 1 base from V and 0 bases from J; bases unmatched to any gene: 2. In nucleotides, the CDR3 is TGCGCCAGCAGTCAATTACGGGGGGCGAACACCGGGGAGCTGTTTTTT. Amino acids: CASSQLRGANTGELFF.

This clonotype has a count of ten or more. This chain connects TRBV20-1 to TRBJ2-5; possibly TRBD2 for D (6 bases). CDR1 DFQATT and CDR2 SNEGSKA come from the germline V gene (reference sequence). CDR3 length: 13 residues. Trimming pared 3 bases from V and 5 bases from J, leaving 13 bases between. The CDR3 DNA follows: TGCAGTGCTAGGGGAGGTATGATGGAGACCCAGTACTTC. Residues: CSARGGMMETQYF.

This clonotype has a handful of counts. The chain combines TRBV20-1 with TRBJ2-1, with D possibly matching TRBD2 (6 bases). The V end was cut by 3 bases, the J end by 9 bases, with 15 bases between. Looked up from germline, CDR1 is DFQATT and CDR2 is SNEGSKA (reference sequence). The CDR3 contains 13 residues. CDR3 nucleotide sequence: TGCAGTGCTAGCGGGGTGCGGAGGGGTGAGCAGTTCTTC. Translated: CSASGVRRGEQFF.

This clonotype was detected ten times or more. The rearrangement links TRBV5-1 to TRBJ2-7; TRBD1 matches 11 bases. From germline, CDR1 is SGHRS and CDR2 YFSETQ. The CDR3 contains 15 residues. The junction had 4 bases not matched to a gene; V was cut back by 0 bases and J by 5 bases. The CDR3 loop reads CASSLVGQGADEQYF. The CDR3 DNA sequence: TGCGCCAGCAGCTTGGTTGGACAGGGGGCTGACGAGCAGTACTTC.

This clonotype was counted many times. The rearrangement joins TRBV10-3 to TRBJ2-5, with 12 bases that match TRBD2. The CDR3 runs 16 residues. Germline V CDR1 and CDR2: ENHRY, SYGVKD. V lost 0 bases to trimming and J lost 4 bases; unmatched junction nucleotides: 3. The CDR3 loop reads CAISESRGLAGETQYF. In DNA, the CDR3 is TGTGCCATCAGTGAGTCGAGGGGACTAGCGGGAGAGACCCAGTACTTC.

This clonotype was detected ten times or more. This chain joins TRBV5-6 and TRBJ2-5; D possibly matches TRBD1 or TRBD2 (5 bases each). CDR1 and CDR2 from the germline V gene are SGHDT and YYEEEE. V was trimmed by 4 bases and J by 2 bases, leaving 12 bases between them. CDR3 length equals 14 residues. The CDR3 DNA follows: TGTGCCAGCAGCCCAGGGACCCGTCAAGAGACCCAGTACTTC. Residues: CASSPGTRQETQYF.

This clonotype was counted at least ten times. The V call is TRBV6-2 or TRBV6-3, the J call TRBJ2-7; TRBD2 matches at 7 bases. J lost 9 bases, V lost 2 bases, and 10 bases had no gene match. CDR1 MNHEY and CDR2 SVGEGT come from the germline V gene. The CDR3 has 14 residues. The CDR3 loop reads CASSYIGRRIWQYF. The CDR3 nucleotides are TGTGCCAGCAGTTACATCGGGAGGAGGATATGGCAGTACTTC.

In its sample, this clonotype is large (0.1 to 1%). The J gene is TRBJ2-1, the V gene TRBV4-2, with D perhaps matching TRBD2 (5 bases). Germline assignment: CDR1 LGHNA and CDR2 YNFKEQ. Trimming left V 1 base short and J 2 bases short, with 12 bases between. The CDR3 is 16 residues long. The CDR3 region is CASSQARGGAYNEQFF. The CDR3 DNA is TGTGCCAGCAGCCAAGCGCGAGGAGGCGCCTACAATGAGCAGTTCTTC.